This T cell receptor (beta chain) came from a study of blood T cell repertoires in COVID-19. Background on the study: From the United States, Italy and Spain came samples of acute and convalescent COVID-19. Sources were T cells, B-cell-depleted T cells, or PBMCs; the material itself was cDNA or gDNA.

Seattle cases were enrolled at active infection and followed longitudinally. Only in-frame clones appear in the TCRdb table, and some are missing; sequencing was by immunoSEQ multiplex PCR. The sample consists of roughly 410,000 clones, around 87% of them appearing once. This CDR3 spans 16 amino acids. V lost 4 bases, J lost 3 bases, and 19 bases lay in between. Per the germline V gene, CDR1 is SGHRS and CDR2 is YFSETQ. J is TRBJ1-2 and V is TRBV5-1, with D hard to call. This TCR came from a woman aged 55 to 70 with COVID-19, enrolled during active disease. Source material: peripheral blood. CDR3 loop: CASSPTTIPRDYGYTF. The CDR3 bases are TGCGCCAGCAGCCCGACGACTATACCGAGGGACTATGGCTACACCTTC.